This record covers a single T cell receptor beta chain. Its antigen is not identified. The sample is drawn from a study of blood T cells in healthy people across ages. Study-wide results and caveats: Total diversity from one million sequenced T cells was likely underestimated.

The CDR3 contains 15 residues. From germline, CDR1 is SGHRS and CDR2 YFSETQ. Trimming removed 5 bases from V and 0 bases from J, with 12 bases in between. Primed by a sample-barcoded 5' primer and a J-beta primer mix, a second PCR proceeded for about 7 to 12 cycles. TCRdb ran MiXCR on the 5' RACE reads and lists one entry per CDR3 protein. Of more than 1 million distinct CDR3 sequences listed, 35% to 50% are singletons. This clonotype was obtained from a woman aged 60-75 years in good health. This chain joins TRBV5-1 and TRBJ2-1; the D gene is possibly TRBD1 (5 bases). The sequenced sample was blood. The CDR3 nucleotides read TGCGCCAGCAGACCCGACAGCAGCTCCTACAATGAGCAGTTCTTC. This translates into CASRPDSSSYNEQFF.